A single sample gave rise to the 26 T cell receptor beta chains below, sequenced in a study of T-cell memory formation after mild COVID-19. TCRdb independently ran MiXCR on the 5' RACE reads; one entry per CDR3 protein. Of more than 350,000 distinct CDR3 sequences in the sample, 20% to 25% are singletons; the top ten hold 9.5% to 15%. The sequenced sample consisted of PBMCs or a T cell subset sorted from them (not recorded which). The receptor set was obtained from an adult woman who had mild COVID-19 (a few samples of this study predate the infection). Cell type and time point are not known.

The chain recombines TRBV6-1 with TRBJ2-5; D is possibly TRBD2 (5 bases). V shed 2 bases and J shed 2 bases, with 12 bases lying between them. CDR1 is MNHNS and CDR2 is SASEGT in the germline V gene. The CDR3 is 15 residues long. The DNA of the CDR3 is TGTGCCAGCAGTGAACGCGGGTCGTTGCAAGAGACCCAGTACTTC. This gives the protein CASSERGSLQETQYF.

This clonotype was observed a handful of times. In DNA form, the CDR3 reads TGCAGTGCTAATCTGGGGATTTACGAGCAGTACTTC. It encodes CSANLGIYEQYF. The rearrangement uses TRBV20-1 and TRBJ2-7; D is unclear. CDR3 size: 12 residues. Germline CDR1 reads DFQATT; CDR2 reads SNEGSKA (reference sequence). Trimming left V 4 bases short and J 4 bases short, with 11 bases between.

This chain links TRBV29-1 with TRBJ1-1; D might be TRBD1 (6 bases). Germline V CDR1 and CDR2: SQVTM, ANQGSEA. V shed 7 bases and J shed 2 bases, with 14 bases lying between them. CDR3 size: 13 residues. CDR3 coding DNA: TGCAGCGCCAATTCGGACAGTAACACTGAAGCTTTCTTT. Translation: CSANSDSNTEAFF.

The chain is built from TRBV6-2 or TRBV6-3 and TRBJ2-7; 10 bases align to TRBD2. The CDR3 extends over 14 amino acids. Germline-derived CDR1 and CDR2 are MNHEY and SVGEGT. Trimming cost V 5 bases and J 2 bases; bases outside gene matches: 3. The CDR3 nucleotides read TGTGCCAGCAGTAGACTAGCGGGTACCTACGAGCAGTACTTC. This sequence encodes CASSRLAGTYEQYF.

V gene TRBV5-1 combines with J gene TRBJ2-3; perhaps TRBD2 as D (7 bases). Germline lookup yields CDR1 SGHRS and CDR2 YFSETQ. Trimming took off 1 base at V and 1 base at J, with 19 bases between the two ends. The CDR3 has 18 amino acids. CDR3 sequence: CASSLSGGARWGTDTQYF. CDR3 nucleotide sequence: TGCGCCAGCAGCTTGAGTGGGGGGGCCCGATGGGGCACAGATACGCAGTATTTT.

This clonotype was seen just once. In DNA, the CDR3 is TGTGCCAGCAGCCCGGGACCGTGGGGAGATGAGCAGTTCTTC. It encodes CASSPGPWGDEQFF. The chain couples TRBV7-2 to TRBJ2-1; tentatively, D is TRBD1 or TRBD2 (5 bases each). CDR3 size: 14 residues. The V gene's germline CDR1 is SGHTA and CDR2 FQGNSA. With 5 bases removed from V and 8 bases from J, the gap between germline ends came to 16 bases.

This chain uses TRBV15 with TRBJ1-4; D may be TRBD1 (6 bases). Germline V gene data show CDR1 as LNHNV and CDR2 as YYDKDF (reference sequence). The CDR3 totals 17 residues. V lost 0 bases and J lost 0, with 11 bases in between. CDR3 protein: CATSRDPGTPTNEKLFF. The CDR3 nucleotides read TGTGCCACCAGCAGAGATCCCGGGACACCAACTAATGAAAAACTGTTTTTT.

This clonotype showed up just a few times. This sequence joins TRBV11-2 and TRBJ2-5; 9 bases are shared with TRBD2. The CDR3 loop spans 16 amino acids. The germline gives CDR1 SGHAT, CDR2 FQNNGV. Trimming removed 5 bases from V and 2 bases from J; junction bases left unmatched: 9. CDR3 nucleotide sequence: TGTGCCAGCAGCCCGTTAGCGGGGGTACTACAAGAGACCCAGTACTTC. Its translation: CASSPLAGVLQETQYF.

The V gene is TRBV5-1, the J gene TRBJ1-1; no clear D. Looked up from germline, CDR1 is SGHRS and CDR2 is YFSETQ. There are 15 residues in the CDR3. Trimming left V 0 bases short and J 0 bases short, with 9 bases between. The CDR3 sequence is CASSLGQTLNTEAFF. CDR3 DNA: TGCGCCAGCAGCTTGGGGCAGACTCTGAACACTGAAGCTTTCTTT.

This clonotype has just a few counts. The DNA of the CDR3 is TGTGCCAGTAGTCCCTCGCGGTGGGTCCTTTTATGGGGCTACACCTTC. This gives the protein CASSPSRWVLLWGYTF. The V call is TRBV19, the J call TRBJ1-2; D is unclear. Looked up from germline, CDR1 is LNHDA and CDR2 is SQIVND (reference sequence). Between the trimmed V and J ends, which lost 5 bases and 8 bases, there was a span of 24 bases. The CDR3 runs to 16 residues.

The rearrangement links TRBV7-3 to TRBJ2-3; 13 bases align to TRBD2. This CDR3 has 16 amino acids. V lost 2 bases and J lost 9; bases outside the gene matches: 8. The V gene's germline CDR1 is SGHTA and CDR2 FQGTGA. The CDR3 loop reads CASSLGTSGAGSTQYF. CDR3 bases: TGTGCCAGCAGCTTAGGGACTAGCGGGGCAGGATCGACGCAGTATTTT.

This clonotype was counted many times. This chain connects TRBV5-1 to TRBJ2-1; D is uncertain. Germline V gene lookup returns CDR1 SGHRS and CDR2 YFSETQ. Trimming removed 5 bases at V and 14 bases at J, with 23 bases between. This CDR3 comprises 14 residues. The CDR3 loop is CASRDRAQNNREFF. In DNA form, the CDR3 reads TGCGCCAGCAGGGACCGGGCCCAAAATAACCGGGAGTTCTTC.

This clonotype was seen a handful of times. The chain couples TRBV5-1 to TRBJ1-5; D is perhaps TRBD1 (5 bases). V was trimmed by 1 base and J by 7 bases, leaving 9 bases between them. In germline, CDR1 is SGHRS, CDR2 YFSETQ. This CDR3 has 13 amino acids. The CDR3 sequence: CASSLSGTQPQHF. The CDR3 bases are TGCGCCAGCAGCTTGTCAGGGACGCAGCCCCAGCATTTT.

The chain couples TRBV6-2 or TRBV6-3 to TRBJ2-1; TRBD2 aligns across 8 bases. CDR1 and CDR2 (germline): MNHEY, SVGEGT. CDR3 length: 16 amino acids. Trimming at V came to 5 bases and at J to 3 bases, leaving 9 bases not matched to a gene. This CDR3 reads CASSIGAGDVYNEQFF. In DNA, the CDR3 is TGTGCCAGCAGTATAGGAGCGGGGGACGTCTACAATGAGCAGTTCTTC.

The chain joins TRBV12-2 to TRBJ2-5; no DNA check was done on the table's D call, TRBD2. TRBV12-2 is flagged as a pseudogene. The CDR3 contains 19 residues. The CDR3 region is CASRFPPGLAPPKEETQYF. As DNA, the CDR3 is TGTGCAAGTCGCTTCCCCCCGGGACTAGCGCCTCCCAAGGAAGAGACCCAGTACTTC.

The chain carries TRBV4-2 and TRBJ2-4, with 8 bases fitting TRBD2. V lost 0 bases, J lost 7 bases, and 8 bases stayed unmatched. This CDR3 is 16 amino acids long. CDR1 and CDR2 (germline): LGHNA, YNFKEQ. CDR3 nucleotide sequence: TGTGCCAGCAGCCAAGATTTACAAGCGGGAGCGAACATTCAGTACTTC. Translation gives CASSQDLQAGANIQYF.

The chain links TRBV18 to TRBJ2-7; tentatively, D is TRBD1 or TRBD2 (5 bases each). The germline gives CDR1 KGHSH, CDR2 LQKENI. This CDR3 has 11 residues. Trimming took off 4 bases at V and 9 bases at J, with 10 bases between the two ends. The CDR3 region is CASSQGDGQYF. As DNA, the CDR3 is TGTGCCAGCTCACAAGGGGACGGGCAGTACTTC.

The chain employs TRBV4-2 and TRBJ2-7, with D maybe TRBD1 (5 bases). Germline loops: CDR1 LGHNA, CDR2 YNFKEQ. Between the trimmed V and J ends, which lost 4 bases and 2 bases, there was a span of 12 bases. The length of the CDR3 is 14 residues. This CDR3 reads CASSPQGLAYEQYF. CDR3 nucleotide sequence: TGTGCCAGCAGCCCTCAGGGTTTAGCCTACGAGCAGTACTTC.

This chain connects TRBV18 to TRBJ1-6; 7 bases agree with TRBD1. V trimming: 4 bases; J trimming: 7 bases; junction bases outside the gene matches: 4. This CDR3 has 14 amino acids. Germline CDR1 and CDR2: KGHSH and LQKENI. CDR3 protein: CASSQDRKNSPLHF. The DNA of the CDR3 is TGTGCCAGCTCACAGGACAGGAAAAATTCACCCCTCCACTTT.

There are many counts of this clonotype. The genes are TRBV20-1 and TRBJ2-4; 8 bases match TRBD1. Losses at the gene ends were 0 bases for V and 4 bases for J; bases not matched to a gene: 5. This CDR3 is 15 amino acids long. The V gene's germline CDR1 is DFQATT and CDR2 SNEGSKA (reference sequence). CDR3: CSAREPGQDKNIQYF. Written as DNA, the CDR3 is TGCAGTGCTAGAGAACCGGGACAGGATAAAAACATTCAGTACTTC.

This clonotype was detected a few times. The CDR3 DNA sequence: TGTGCCAGCATGGCCTTCGTCCGGACAGGGAGAGGGGCCACAGATACGCAGTATTTT. Protein product: CASMAFVRTGRGATDTQYF. V is TRBV6-5 and J is TRBJ2-3; 8 bases line up with TRBD1. The germline V gene has CDR1 MNHEY and CDR2 SVGAGI. The length of the CDR3 is 19 residues. V lost 7 bases, J lost 2 bases, and 20 bases stayed unmatched.

This chain joins TRBV7-9 and TRBJ2-7; D unresolved. This CDR3 contains 13 residues. V lost 5 bases and J lost 5, with 13 bases in between. Germline CDR1 and CDR2: SEHNR and FQNEAQ (reference sequence). The DNA of the CDR3 is TGTGCCAGCAGCCCAGTTGGGGAACACGAGCAGTACTTC. Protein sequence: CASSPVGEHEQYF. The whole variable domain, filled in from reference TRBV7-9 and TRBJ2-7, reads DTGVSQNPRHKITKRGQNVTFRCDPISEHNRLYWYRQTLGQGPEFLTYFQNEAQLEKSRLLSDRFSAERPKGSFSTLEIQRTEQGDSAMYLCASSPVGEHEQYFGPGTRLTVT.

The DNA of the CDR3 is TGCAGTGCTAGAGCGCGGGGATACGAGCAGTACTTC. It is translated as CSARARGYEQYF. The chain links TRBV20-1 to TRBJ2-7; tentative D call: TRBD2 (6 bases). Deletions cut 1 base from V and 4 bases from J, with 8 bases between. Germline CDR1 reads DFQATT; CDR2 reads SNEGSKA (reference sequence). The CDR3 extends over 12 amino acids.

The chain carries TRBV29-1 and TRBJ2-3; 7 nucleotides line up with TRBD1. The CDR3 has 14 residues. In germline, CDR1 is SQVTM, CDR2 ANQGSEA. The V and J ends lost 1 base and 2 bases, in that order; junction bases with no gene match: 3. CDR3 region: CSVEGQGPTDTQYF. The CDR3 nucleotides are TGCAGCGTTGAAGGACAGGGACCCACAGATACGCAGTATTTT.

Here the CDR3 DNA reads TGTGCCGTACGGACGGGTAGCTCCTACGAGCAGTACTTC. Protein product: CAVRTGSSYEQYF. J is TRBJ2-7 and V is TRBV7-9; D gene ambiguous. Trimming took 11 bases from V and 0 from J, leaving 14 bases between them. CDR3 size: 13 residues. Looked up from germline, CDR1 is SEHNR and CDR2 is FQNEAQ (reference sequence). Drawing the rest from reference TRBV7-9 and TRBJ2-7, the complete variable domain is DTGVSQNPRHKITKRGQNVTFRCDPISEHNRLYWYRQTLGQGPEFLTYFQNEAQLEKSRLLSDRFSAERPKGSFSTLEIQRTEQGDSAMYLCAVRTGSSYEQYFGPGTRLTVT.

The gene calls are TRBV20-1 and TRBJ2-7; 8 bases fit TRBD1. The CDR3 totals 13 residues. The J segment lost 5 bases and the V segment lost 1 base, leaving 4 bases of the junction unmatched. CDR1 and CDR2 (germline): DFQATT, SNEGSKA (reference sequence). CDR3 DNA sequence: TGCAGTGCTAGAGGTCAGGGGGCGGACGAGCAGTACTTC. Protein sequence: CSARGQGADEQYF.